A selection of T cell receptor beta chains follows, all from one sample in a study of blood T cell repertoires in COVID-19. TCRdb's table, derived via immunoSEQ multiplex PCR, lists solely in-frame clones and lacks some. The sample has around 250,000 clones; 86% are singletons. Input material: peripheral blood. All receptors come from an older woman who had recovered from COVID-19. The CDR3 runs from the conserved cysteine through the conserved F or W. The D gene is left open where the match is weak. A row's size may be missing; if present it is once, few, many or a size class.

j_call,clone_size,v_call,cdr3_length,d_call,cdr3_aa,cdr3_nt
TRBJ2-5,.,TRBV28,14,.,CASSLLARSETQYF,TGTGCCAGCAGTTTATTGGCTAGATCAGAGACCCAGTACTTC
TRBJ1-4,.,TRBV5-1,15,TRBD1,CASSFAGTGREKLFF,TGCGCCAGCAGCTTTGCCGGGACAGGGAGGGAAAAACTGTTTTTT
TRBJ1-2,.,TRBV18,19,TRBD1,CASSPSPRGQGRSNYGYTF,TGTGCCAGCTCACCAAGTCCTAGGGGACAGGGGCGATCTAACTATGGCTACACCTTC
TRBJ2-1,once,TRBV14,15,.,CASSQALSSYNEQFF,TGTGCCAGCAGCCAAGCCCTGAGCTCCTACAATGAGCAGTTCTTC
TRBJ2-1,.,TRBV11-2,15,TRBD2,CASSLSSGLYNEQFF,TGTGCCAGCAGCTTATCTAGCGGGCTATACAATGAGCAGTTCTTC
TRBJ1-2,.,TRBV10-2,15,TRBD1,CASSATGVSNYGYTF,TGCGCCAGCAGTGCGACAGGGGTATCCAACTATGGCTACACCTTC
TRBJ1-6,.,TRBV18,15,TRBD1,CASSAGQGRGSPLHF,TGTGCCAGCTCAGCAGGACAGGGAAGGGGGTCACCCCTCCACTTT
TRBJ2-7,.,TRBV2,14,TRBD1,CASSETGQSYEQYF,TGTGCCAGCAGTGAAACGGGACAGTCCTACGAGCAGTACTTC
TRBJ1-1,.,TRBV2,14,.,CASTWEGQGTEAFF,TGTGCCAGCACCTGGGAGGGTCAGGGGACTGAAGCTTTCTTT
TRBJ2-1,.,TRBV27,14,TRBD2,CASSILAGGNEQFF,TGTGCCAGCTCTATACTAGCGGGGGGGAATGAGCAGTTCTTC
TRBJ2-1,.,TRBV6-5,13,TRBD1,CASRDRGQVEQFF,TGTGCCAGCCGGGACAGGGGGCAAGTTGAGCAGTTCTTC
TRBJ2-3,.,TRBV9,15,.,CASSVDPGGRDTQYF,TGTGCCAGCAGCGTAGATCCGGGGGGCCGAGATACGCAGTATTTT
TRBJ1-4,.,TRBV28,15,.,CASSRAGRANEKLFF,TGTGCCAGCAGCCGAGCCGGCAGGGCAAATGAAAAACTGTTTTTT
TRBJ1-3,many,TRBV7-9,16,.,CASSQITGSSGNTIYF,TGTGCCAGCAGCCAAATTACAGGGTCCTCTGGAAACACCATATATTTT
TRBJ1-5,.,TRBV18,16,.,CASSPVGLQGGQPQHF,TGTGCCAGCTCACCTGTAGGCCTACAGGGAGGGCAGCCCCAGCATTTT
TRBJ1-1,.,TRBV10-3,14,.,CAISESSLGAEAFF,TGTGCCATCAGTGAGTCGAGCCTAGGGGCTGAAGCTTTCTTT
TRBJ1-6,few,TRBV3-1/TRBV3-2,18,.,CASSRRLGGSSYNSPLHF,TGTGCCAGCAGCCGCCGACTCGGCGGGAGCTCCTATAATTCACCCCTCCACTTT
TRBJ1-6,.,TRBV4-1,20,TRBD1,CASSQDYSQGGQGLYSPLHF,TGCGCCAGCAGCCAAGATTATTCCCAAGGCGGACAGGGGCTTTATTCACCCCTCCACTTT
TRBJ1-5,.,TRBV19,20,TRBD1,CASSIGVGQGVLLGYQPQHF,TGTGCCAGTAGTATAGGGGTCGGACAGGGGGTATTATTAGGCTATCAGCCCCAGCATTTT
TRBJ2-5,.,TRBV2,16,TRBD2,CASRLTRGGAKETQYF,TGTGCCAGCAGACTGACTCGCGGGGGGGCCAAAGAGACCCAGTACTTC
TRBJ1-1,.,TRBV5-1,15,.,CASTSLSVMNTEAFF,TGCGCCAGCACCTCCCTGAGCGTAATGAACACTGAAGCTTTCTTT
TRBJ2-5,.,TRBV19,15,.,CASSPMGRGQETQYF,TGTGCCAGTAGTCCAATGGGTCGGGGACAAGAGACCCAGTACTTC
TRBJ1-5,few,TRBV7-2,15,.,CASSSGGYSNQPQHF,TGTGCCAGCAGCTCCGGGGGATATAGCAATCAGCCCCAGCATTTT
TRBJ2-1,.,TRBV10-3,16,.,CAISETRGPPYNEQFF,TGTGCCATCAGTGAGACGCGGGGCCCCCCCTACAATGAGCAGTTCTTC
TRBJ2-4,.,TRBV10-3,12,TRBD1,CAKRDSKNIQYF,TGTGCCAAAAGGGACAGCAAAAACATTCAGTACTTC
TRBJ1-1,once,TRBV29-1,13,.,CAGGQTRNTEAFF,TGCGCCGGAGGACAGACACGAAACACTGAAGCTTTCTTT
TRBJ2-3,.,TRBV7-3,18,TRBD2,CASSLKSGGTSGTDTQYF,TGTGCCAGCAGCTTAAAATCTGGAGGGACTAGCGGCACAGATACGCAGTATTTT
TRBJ2-5,.,TRBV11-3,16,TRBD2,CASSPGTSGLQETQYF,TGTGCCAGCAGCCCCGGGACTAGCGGACTCCAAGAGACCCAGTACTTC
TRBJ2-3,.,TRBV5-1,15,TRBD1,CASSLEQGAGWTQYF,TGCGCCAGCAGCTTGGAACAGGGGGCGGGTTGGACGCAGTATTTT
TRBJ2-3,.,TRBV29-1,12,.,CSVGPVGDTQYF,TGCAGCGTGGGGCCGGTAGGAGATACGCAGTATTTT
TRBJ1-5,.,TRBV19,15,TRBD1,CASSMTGYSNQPQHF,TGTGCCAGTAGTATGACAGGGTATAGCAATCAGCCCCAGCATTTT
TRBJ2-7,.,TRBV6-5,15,.,CASSSGGSLSYEQYF,TGTGCCAGCAGCTCAGGAGGGTCACTCTCCTACGAGCAGTACTTC
TRBJ2-7,.,TRBV11-3,14,.,CASSLAPEGYEQYF,TGTGCCAGCAGCTTAGCCCCAGAGGGCTACGAGCAGTACTTC
TRBJ1-2,.,TRBV10-3,14,.,CAISEEGLDYGYTF,TGTGCCATCAGTGAGGAGGGTTTGGACTATGGCTACACCTTC
TRBJ2-4,once,TRBV28,15,.,CASSSGGLAKNIQYF,TGTGCCAGCAGCTCAGGTGGGCTCGCCAAAAACATTCAGTACTTC
TRBJ1-2,.,TRBV7-2,15,TRBD1,CASSLYSTGQHGYTF,TGTGCCAGCAGCCTCTATTCGACAGGGCAACATGGCTACACCTTC
TRBJ1-1,.,TRBV7-3,15,TRBD1,CASSQYGTANTEAFF,TGTGCCAGCAGTCAATACGGGACAGCAAACACTGAAGCTTTCTTT
TRBJ1-2,.,TRBV5-6,15,TRBD1,CASSLVGTGGRGYTF,TGTGCCAGCAGCTTGGTTGGGACAGGGGGAAGAGGCTACACCTTC
TRBJ1-2,.,TRBV21-1,15,.,CASSKQVTANYGYTF,TGTGCCAGCAGCAAACAGGTGACGGCTAACTATGGCTACACCTTC
TRBJ1-4,few,TRBV7-3,13,.,CASSQRSGEKLFF,TGTGCCAGCAGCCAACGGTCGGGTGAAAAACTGTTTTTT
TRBJ1-2,.,TRBV9,23,.,CASSSRGREGSRVKASPHYGYTF,TGTGCCAGCAGCTCGCGGGGGAGGGAAGGGAGTCGTGTGAAAGCAAGTCCCCACTATGGCTACACCTTC
TRBJ1-2,.,TRBV9,15,TRBD1,CASSSAGTANYGYTF,TGTGCCAGCAGCTCAGCAGGGACAGCCAACTATGGCTACACCTTC
TRBJ1-2,.,TRBV28,11,.,CASHSNYGYTF,TGTGCCAGCCACAGTAACTATGGCTACACCTTC
TRBJ2-1,.,TRBV10-3,16,TRBD1,CAISVSGTGGWGEQFF,TGTGCCATCAGTGTCTCCGGGACAGGGGGGTGGGGTGAGCAGTTCTTC
TRBJ2-7,few,TRBV7-2,14,.,CASSLAGRTYEQYF,TGTGCCAGCAGCTTAGCGGGCAGAACCTACGAGCAGTACTTC
TRBJ2-5,once,TRBV15,14,.,CATTRHSGGQTQYF,TGTGCCACCACCCGGCACTCCGGGGGTCAGACCCAGTACTTC
TRBJ1-5,.,TRBV10-3,14,.,CAISEGTPDQPQHF,TGTGCCATCAGCGAGGGGACACCAGATCAGCCCCAGCATTTT
TRBJ1-1,few,TRBV7-9,14,.,CASSLNSRGTEAFF,TGTGCCAGCAGCTTAAACAGTCGGGGCACTGAAGCTTTCTTT